Listed below are T cell receptor beta chains from one sample, sequenced in a study of cytomegalovirus exposure and HLA in healthy donors. Sequenced by immunoSEQ multiplex PCR; TCRdb stores in-frame clones only, minus some. The table shows around 180,000 clones, with around 80% occurring only once. The sample comprised PBMCs. All receptors come from a woman aged 50 to 65 in good health and CMV-seropositive. Each CDR3 is given without its conserved first and last residue. The order of the fields is J gene, V gene, D gene, CDR3 protein. The D gene is left open where the match is weak.

j_call: TRBJ2-4
v_call: TRBV27
d_call: NA
cdr3_aa: ASSLSDRSAKNIQY

j_call: TRBJ1-1
v_call: TRBV7-8
d_call: TRBD1
cdr3_aa: ASSSPRQGVSTEAF

j_call: TRBJ1-6
v_call: TRBV10-3
d_call: TRBD1
cdr3_aa: AISPGGTVNSPLH

j_call: TRBJ2-1
v_call: TRBV13
d_call: TRBD2
cdr3_aa: ASSLEAWTSGVKWSYNEQF

j_call: TRBJ2-2
v_call: TRBV12-5
d_call: TRBD2
cdr3_aa: ASGLGLAGRAGELF

j_call: TRBJ2-7
v_call: TRBV6-1
d_call: TRBD1
cdr3_aa: ASSELSPRTGRGQY

j_call: TRBJ1-6
v_call: TRBV5-4
d_call: TRBD1
cdr3_aa: ASSLQGAGSPLH

j_call: TRBJ1-5
v_call: TRBV7-8
d_call: NA
cdr3_aa: ASSLSGSAGQPQH

j_call: TRBJ2-2
v_call: TRBV5-1
d_call: NA
cdr3_aa: ASSLQGGTGELF

j_call: TRBJ1-1
v_call: TRBV28
d_call: NA
cdr3_aa: ASSSAPENTEAF

j_call: TRBJ2-3
v_call: TRBV7-9
d_call: NA
cdr3_aa: ASSPKGGATDTQY